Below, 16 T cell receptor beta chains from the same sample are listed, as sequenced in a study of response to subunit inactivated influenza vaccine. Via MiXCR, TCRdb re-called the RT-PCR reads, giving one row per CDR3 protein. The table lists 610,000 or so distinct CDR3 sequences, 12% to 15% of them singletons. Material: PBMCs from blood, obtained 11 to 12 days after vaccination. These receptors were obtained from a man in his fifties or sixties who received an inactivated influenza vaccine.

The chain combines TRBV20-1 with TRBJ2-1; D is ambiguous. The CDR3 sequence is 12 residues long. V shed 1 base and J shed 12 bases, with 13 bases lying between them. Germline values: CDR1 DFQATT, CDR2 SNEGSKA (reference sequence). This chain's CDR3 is CSARVINLGQFF. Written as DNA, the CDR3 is TGCAGTGCTAGAGTCATCAACTTGGGGCAGTTCTTC.

The chain's CDR3 is CASSMDGSSYEQYF. The CDR3 region has the DNA TGTGCCAGCAGCATGGACGGGTCCTCCTACGAGCAGTACTTC. This chain links TRBV6-1 with TRBJ2-7; D uncertain. V lost 6 bases and J lost 0, with 12 bases in between. This CDR3 has 14 residues. The V gene's germline CDR1 is MNHNS and CDR2 SASEGT.

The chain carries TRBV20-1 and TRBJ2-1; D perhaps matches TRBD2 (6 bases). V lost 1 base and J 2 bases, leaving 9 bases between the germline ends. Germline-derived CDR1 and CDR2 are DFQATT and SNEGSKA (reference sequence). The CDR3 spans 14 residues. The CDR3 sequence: CSARGREAYNEQFF. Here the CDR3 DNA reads TGCAGTGCTAGAGGCAGGGAGGCCTACAATGAGCAGTTCTTC.

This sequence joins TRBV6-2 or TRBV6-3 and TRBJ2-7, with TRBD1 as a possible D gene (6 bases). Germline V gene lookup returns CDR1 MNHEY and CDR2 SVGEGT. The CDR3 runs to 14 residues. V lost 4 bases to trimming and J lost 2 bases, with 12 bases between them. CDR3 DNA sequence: TGTGCCAGCAGTTTAAACGGGGACACCTACGAGCAGTACTTC. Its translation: CASSLNGDTYEQYF.

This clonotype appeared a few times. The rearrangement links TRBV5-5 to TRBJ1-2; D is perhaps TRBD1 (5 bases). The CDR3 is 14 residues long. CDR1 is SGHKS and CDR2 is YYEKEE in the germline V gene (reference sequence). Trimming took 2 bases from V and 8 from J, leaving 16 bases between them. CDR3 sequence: CASSFRGTPQGYTF. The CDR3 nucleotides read TGTGCCAGCAGCTTCCGAGGGACCCCACAAGGCTACACCTTC.

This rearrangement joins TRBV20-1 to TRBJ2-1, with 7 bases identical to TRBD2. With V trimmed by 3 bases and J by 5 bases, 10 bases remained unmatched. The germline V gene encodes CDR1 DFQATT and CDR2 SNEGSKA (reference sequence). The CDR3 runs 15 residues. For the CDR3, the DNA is TGCAGTGCTAGCGCCACCGGGACTACCCACAATGAGCAGTTCTTC. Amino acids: CSASATGTTHNEQFF.

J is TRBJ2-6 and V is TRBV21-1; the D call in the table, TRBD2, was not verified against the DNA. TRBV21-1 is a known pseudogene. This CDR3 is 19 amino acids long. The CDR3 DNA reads TGTGCCAGCAGCAACTTAGTCTATTCCCCCAGCTCTGGGGCCAACGTCCTGACTTTC. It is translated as CASSNLVYSPSSGANVLTF.

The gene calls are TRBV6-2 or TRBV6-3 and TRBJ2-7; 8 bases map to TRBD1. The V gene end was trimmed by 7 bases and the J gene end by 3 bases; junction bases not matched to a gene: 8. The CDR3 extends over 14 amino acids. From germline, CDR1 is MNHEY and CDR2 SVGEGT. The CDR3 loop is CASTRTGPGYEQYF. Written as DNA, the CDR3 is TGTGCCAGCACCCGGACAGGGCCTGGCTACGAGCAGTACTTC.

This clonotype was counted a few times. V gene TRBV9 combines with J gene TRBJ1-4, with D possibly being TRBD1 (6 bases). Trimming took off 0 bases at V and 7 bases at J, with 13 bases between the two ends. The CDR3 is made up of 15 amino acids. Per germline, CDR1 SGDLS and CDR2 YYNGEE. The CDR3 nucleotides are TGTGCCAGCAGCGTAGGAGTGCAGGGGCCTGAAAAACTGTTTTTT. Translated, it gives CASSVGVQGPEKLFF.

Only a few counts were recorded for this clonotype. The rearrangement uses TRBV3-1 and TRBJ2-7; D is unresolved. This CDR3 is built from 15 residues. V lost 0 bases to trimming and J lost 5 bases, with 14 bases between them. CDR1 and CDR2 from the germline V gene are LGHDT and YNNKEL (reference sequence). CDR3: CASSQDHLGTNEQYF. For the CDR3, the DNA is TGTGCCAGCAGCCAAGATCATTTGGGTACGAACGAGCAGTACTTC.

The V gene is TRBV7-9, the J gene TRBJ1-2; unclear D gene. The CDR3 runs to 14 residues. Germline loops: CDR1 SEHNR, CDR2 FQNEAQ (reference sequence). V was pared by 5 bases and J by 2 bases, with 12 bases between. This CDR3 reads CASSTAELNYGYTF. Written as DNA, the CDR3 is TGTGCCAGCAGCACCGCGGAGCTGAACTATGGCTACACCTTC.

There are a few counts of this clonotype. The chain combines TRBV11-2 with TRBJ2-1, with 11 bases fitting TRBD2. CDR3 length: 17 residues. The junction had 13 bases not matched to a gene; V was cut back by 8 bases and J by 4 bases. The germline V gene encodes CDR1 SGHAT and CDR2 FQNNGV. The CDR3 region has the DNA TGTGCCAGCTCCGGACTAGCGGGCGTTAGACTATACAATGAGCAGTTCTTC. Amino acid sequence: CASSGLAGVRLYNEQFF.

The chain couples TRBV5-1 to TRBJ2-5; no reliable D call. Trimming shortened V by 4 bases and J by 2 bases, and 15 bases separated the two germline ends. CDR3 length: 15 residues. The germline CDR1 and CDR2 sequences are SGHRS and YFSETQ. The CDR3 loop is CASSPQSGGQETQYF. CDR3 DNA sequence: TGCGCCAGCAGCCCCCAGTCTGGCGGACAAGAGACCCAGTACTTC.

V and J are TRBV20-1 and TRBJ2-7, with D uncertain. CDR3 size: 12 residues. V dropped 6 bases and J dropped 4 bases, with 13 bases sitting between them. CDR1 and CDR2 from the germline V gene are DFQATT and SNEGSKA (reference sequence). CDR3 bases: TGCAGTGCCCCCCCCTCACTTTACGAGCAGTACTTC. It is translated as CSAPPSLYEQYF.

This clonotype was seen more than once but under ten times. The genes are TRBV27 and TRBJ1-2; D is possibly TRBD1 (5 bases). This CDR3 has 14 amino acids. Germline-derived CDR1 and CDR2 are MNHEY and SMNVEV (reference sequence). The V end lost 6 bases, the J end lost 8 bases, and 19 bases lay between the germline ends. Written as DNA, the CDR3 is TGTGCCAGCAGGGACGCACGGGGACCTAAAGGCTACACCTTC. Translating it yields CASRDARGPKGYTF.

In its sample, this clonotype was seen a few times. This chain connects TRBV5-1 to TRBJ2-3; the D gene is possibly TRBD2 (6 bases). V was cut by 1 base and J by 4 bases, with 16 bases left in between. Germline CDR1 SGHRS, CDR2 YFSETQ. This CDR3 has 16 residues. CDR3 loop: CASSLSRGGGPDTQYF. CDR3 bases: TGCGCCAGCAGCTTGAGCCGGGGAGGCGGCCCAGATACGCAGTATTTT.